This T cell receptor beta chain was identified in a study of T cell responses to AZD1222 COVID-19 vaccine. Study as a whole: The study pooled second doses at about 4 or about 12 weeks. General observations from the study: CD4 TCRs covered the whole spike, strongest at regions 160-218 and 743-854. Repertoires were obtained only post-peak T cell response.

This clone was counted between two and nine times. Its target is unknown. From germline, CDR1 is LNHDA and CDR2 SQIVND (reference sequence). The CDR3 spans 14 residues. The V end was cut by 3 bases, the J end by 3 bases, with 9 bases between. Sequencing used immunoSEQ multiplex PCR; TCRdb keeps in-frame clones, though not all of them. The sample includes 150,000 to 200,000 clones, 90% to 95% of them seen just once. Source: peripheral blood, taken on day 0 of AZD1222 vaccination. The TCR originated in an adult in good health. The chain carries TRBV19 and TRBJ1-5; D may be TRBD1 (5 bases). The CDR3 coding sequence is TGTGCCAGTAGTATTCCCAGGGTCAATCAGCCCCAGCATTTT. Its protein product is CASSIPRVNQPQHF.